The 5 T cell receptor beta chains listed next were all sequenced from one sample in a study of cytomegalovirus exposure and HLA in healthy donors (TCRdb year 2017). Library preparation used the immunoSEQ multiplex PCR assay. A mixture of 60 forward primers for TCR Vbeta segments and 13 reverse primers for TCR Jbeta segments was used in the multiplex PCR. In its TCRdb copy, this immuneACCESS table keeps in-frame sequences only and misses some clones. Where compared with another copy, unresolved V genes explain less than half of these, and the others have no known cause. This sample is represented by some 40,000 clones; about 60% of them were singletons. The ten biggest clones cover more than 10% of the sample. Sequencing was performed on PBMCs. These receptor sequences come from a man in his sixties in good health and CMV-seropositive.

This clone came up once. V and J are TRBV13 and TRBJ2-7; 7 bases align to TRBD2. This CDR3 has 16 residues. Germline trimming cut 1 base from V and 3 bases from J; bases unmatched to any gene: 9. Germline V lookup: CDR1 PRHDT, CDR2 FYEKMQ (reference sequence). The CDR3 sequence: CASSLAGGLRGYEQYF. The CDR3 nucleotides read TGTGCCAGCAGCTTAGCGGGAGGTCTTAGGGGCTACGAGCAGTACTTC.

V is TRBV6-6 and J is TRBJ1-5; D gene unclear. Trimming left V 5 bases short and J 9 bases short, with 23 bases between. The CDR3 has 16 amino acids. Germline lookup yields CDR1 MNHNY and CDR2 SVGAGI (reference sequence). CDR3 nucleotides: TGTGCCAGCAGTCCTACCCCACTTGTGGCCCTAGGGCCCCAGCATTTT. This sequence encodes CASSPTPLVALGPQHF.

The chain has TRBV6-1 and TRBJ2-5; TRBD1 agrees at 7 bases. The germline V gene has CDR1 MNHNS and CDR2 SASEGT. V was clipped by 5 bases and J by 4 bases; unmatched bases: 7. The CDR3 covers 14 residues. The CDR3 nucleotides are TGTGCCAGCAGTCAGACAGGGACGGGAGAGACCCAGTACTTC. This encodes CASSQTGTGETQYF.

The V gene is TRBV7-2, the J gene TRBJ2-3; TRBD1 agrees at 7 bases. The CDR3 has 17 residues. Looked up from germline, CDR1 is SGHTA and CDR2 is FQGNSA. V dropped 2 bases and J dropped 2; count of bases not matched to a gene: 10. The CDR3 bases are TGTGCCAGCAGCTTATCCCCAGACAGGGACGACACAGATACGCAGTATTTT. This codes for CASSLSPDRDDTDTQYF.

In its sample, this clone was seen a few times. The CDR3 loop is CASGGTSGSTDTQYF. Written as DNA, the CDR3 is TGTGCCAGCGGGGGGACTAGCGGAAGCACAGATACGCAGTATTTT. The chain is built from TRBV6-1 and TRBJ2-3, with 11 nucleotides matching TRBD2. The germline gives CDR1 MNHNS, CDR2 SASEGT. The CDR3 is made up of 15 amino acids. After removal of 8 bases from V and 0 bases from J, the junction contained 4 bases not matched to a gene.